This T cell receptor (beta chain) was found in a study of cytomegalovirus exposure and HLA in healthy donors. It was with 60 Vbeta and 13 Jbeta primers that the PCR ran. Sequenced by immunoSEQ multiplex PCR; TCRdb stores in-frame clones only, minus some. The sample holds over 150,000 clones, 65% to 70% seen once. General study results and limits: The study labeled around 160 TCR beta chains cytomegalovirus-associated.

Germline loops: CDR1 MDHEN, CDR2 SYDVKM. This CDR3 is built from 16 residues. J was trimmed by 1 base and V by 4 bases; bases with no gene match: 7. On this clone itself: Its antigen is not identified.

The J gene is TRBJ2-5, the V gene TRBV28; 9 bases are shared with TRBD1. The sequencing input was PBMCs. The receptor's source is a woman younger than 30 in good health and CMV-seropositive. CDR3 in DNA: TGTGCCAGCAGTTCGACAGGGGGTGGTCGCCAAGAGACCCAGTACTTC. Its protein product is CASSSTGGGRQETQYF.